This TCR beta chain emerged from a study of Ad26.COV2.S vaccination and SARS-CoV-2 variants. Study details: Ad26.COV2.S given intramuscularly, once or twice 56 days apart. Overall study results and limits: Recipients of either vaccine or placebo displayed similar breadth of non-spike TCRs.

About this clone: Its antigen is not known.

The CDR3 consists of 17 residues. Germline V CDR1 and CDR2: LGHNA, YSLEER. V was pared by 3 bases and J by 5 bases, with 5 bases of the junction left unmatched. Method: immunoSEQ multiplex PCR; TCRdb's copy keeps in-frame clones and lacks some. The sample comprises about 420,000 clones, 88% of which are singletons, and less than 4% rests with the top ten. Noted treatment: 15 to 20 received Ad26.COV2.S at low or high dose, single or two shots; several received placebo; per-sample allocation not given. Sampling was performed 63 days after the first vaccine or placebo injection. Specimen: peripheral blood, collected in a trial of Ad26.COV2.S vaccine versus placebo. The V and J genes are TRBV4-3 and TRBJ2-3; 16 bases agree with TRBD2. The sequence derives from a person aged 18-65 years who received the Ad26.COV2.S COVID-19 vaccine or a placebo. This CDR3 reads CASSQGTSGGVGDTQYF. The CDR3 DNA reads TGCGCCAGCAGCCAGGGGACTAGCGGGGGGGTCGGAGATACGCAGTATTTT.